This passage covers 8 T cell receptor beta chains from one sample sequenced in a study of T-cell memory formation after mild COVID-19. One entry per CDR3 protein, called by TCRdb with MiXCR from the 5' RACE reads. The data hold around 30,000 distinct CDR3 sequences, with 10% to 15% observed a single time. The sample was PBMCs or a T cell subset sorted from them (not recorded which). The receptors originated from an adult woman who had mild COVID-19 (a few samples of this study predate the infection). Cell type and time point are not known.

The V and J genes are TRBV5-1 and TRBJ2-1; D might be TRBD1 (5 bases). The CDR3 consists of 14 residues. Trimming pared 4 bases from V and 2 bases from J, leaving 10 bases between. In germline, CDR1 is SGHRS, CDR2 YFSETQ. The CDR3 sequence: CASSGQITYNEQFF. CDR3 coding DNA: TGCGCCAGCAGCGGACAAATTACCTACAATGAGCAGTTCTTC.

In its sample, this clonotype was seen once. This sequence joins TRBV29-1 and TRBJ2-7; D possibly corresponds to TRBD1 (6 bases). Trimming removed 3 bases from V and 4 bases from J, with 13 bases in between. The CDR3 runs to 13 residues. Per germline, CDR1 SQVTM and CDR2 ANQGSEA. The CDR3 is CSVDKTGSYEQYF. CDR3 nucleotide sequence: TGCAGCGTTGATAAGACAGGTTCTTACGAGCAGTACTTC.

This clonotype was counted at least ten times. This chain connects TRBV20-1 to TRBJ2-5; D ambiguous. The CDR3 contains 13 residues. The germline V and J ends were trimmed by 2 bases and 6 bases, with 13 bases remaining between them. The germline CDR1 and CDR2 sequences are DFQATT and SNEGSKA (reference sequence). The CDR3 here is CSARRGRLKTQYF. The DNA of the CDR3 is TGCAGTGCTAGAAGAGGCCGCTTGAAGACCCAGTACTTC.

This clonotype was seen repeatedly, ten times or more. V usage is TRBV3-1 and J usage is TRBJ1-1; 9 bases match TRBD1. V lost 6 bases, J lost 1 base, and 3 bases stayed unmatched. This CDR3 region has 14 residues. Germline V gene sequence: CDR1 LGHDT, CDR2 YNNKEL (reference sequence). CDR3 in DNA: TGTGCCAGCAGGGACAGGGGAAGGAACACTGAAGCTTTCTTT. Translation gives CASRDRGRNTEAFF. Looking up the rest from reference TRBV3-1 and TRBJ1-1 gives the full variable domain: DTAVSQTPKYLVTQMGNDKSIKCEQNLGHDTMYWYKQDSKKFLKIMFSYNNKELIINETVPNRFSPKSPDKAHLNLHINSLELGDSAVYFCASRDRGRNTEAFFGQGTRLTVV.

This clonotype occurred many times. J is TRBJ2-2 and V is TRBV9, with D unresolved. Germline lookup yields CDR1 SGDLS and CDR2 YYNGEE. CDR3 length: 13 amino acids. Trimming took 0 bases from V and 6 from J, leaving 6 bases between them. CDR3 nucleotide sequence: TGTGCCAGCAGCGTAGTGAGCTCCGGGGAGCTGTTTTTT. Residues: CASSVVSSGELFF.

This clonotype was seen a few times. The chain combines TRBV10-2 with TRBJ2-7; 11 bases are shared with TRBD1. Germline values: CDR1 WSHSY, CDR2 SAAADI. The CDR3 has 14 residues. The V and J ends lost 11 bases and 7 bases, in that order; junction bases with no gene match: 13. This CDR3 reads CAPREDRGPGEQYF. The CDR3 region has the DNA TGCGCCCCCCGAGAGGACAGGGGGCCGGGAGAGCAGTACTTC.

In its sample, this clonotype was seen many times. The genes are TRBV12-3 or TRBV12-4 and TRBJ2-5; the D call may be TRBD1 or TRBD2 (6 bases each). V shed 5 bases and J shed 8 bases, with 15 bases lying between them. This CDR3 spans 13 amino acids. The CDR3 bases are TGTGCCAGCAGTCCAACGGAGGGGGTAACCCAGTACTTC. It codes for CASSPTEGVTQYF.

Ten or more counts support this clonotype. The chain combines TRBV19 with TRBJ2-7; unclear D gene. Germline CDR1 LNHDA, CDR2 SQIVND (reference sequence). This CDR3 contains 14 residues. V shed 5 bases and J shed 0 bases, with 11 bases lying between them. The CDR3 sequence: CASSPSFSSYEQYF. The CDR3 DNA reads TGTGCCAGTAGTCCCAGCTTCAGCTCCTACGAGCAGTACTTC.